The 28 T cell receptor beta chains below were found in one sample sequenced in a study of post-analysis software for immune sequencing data. Study conclusions and caveats: Patients showed TRBV5-6, TRBV5-1 and TRBV20-1 among 4 or 5 TRBV segments more frequent than in controls.

These receptors have no identified antigens. Tagging with unique molecular identifiers was a feature of the TCR beta cDNA libraries. MiXCR, run by TCRdb on the PCR reads, gives a single entry per CDR3 protein. The profile shows about 680,000 distinct CDR3 sequences, more than 50% of them singletons. The sample comprised blood. These TCRs come from a girl aged 2-10 years with multiple sclerosis.

This sequence joins TRBV20-1 and TRBJ2-7; D is unclear. Germline V lookup: CDR1 DFQATT, CDR2 SNEGSKA (reference sequence). This CDR3 is built from 13 residues. Trimming cost V 6 bases and J 6 bases, with 18 bases left between them. The CDR3 loop reads CSANSRVLSEQYF. The CDR3 DNA follows: TGCAGTGCAAACAGTCGGGTTCTTTCCGAGCAGTACTTC.

A note on this clonotype: The junction departs from germline at one end; a sequencing error may be responsible. The chain joins TRBV5-1 to TRBJ2-5, with D unclear. Germline assignment: CDR1 SGHRS and CDR2 YFSETQ. The CDR3 spans 11 residues. The CDR3 DNA reads as TGCGCCAGCAACTTGGATGAGACCCAGTACTTC. Translating gives CASNLDETQYF.

In its sample, this clonotype was seen once. The gene calls are TRBV2 and TRBJ2-1; no definite D call. CDR1 and CDR2 (germline): SNHLY, FYNNEI. The V gene lost 7 bases and the J gene lost 15 bases, with 13 bases spanning the gap. This CDR3 has 10 residues. Written as DNA, the CDR3 is TGTGCCAGCATTACGGCCCTCCGGTTCTTC. It codes for CASITALRFF.

As to this clonotype: This may come from a read error, since a much larger clone is one base off. The chain recombines TRBV5-1 with TRBJ2-1; possibly TRBD1 or TRBD2 for D (5 bases each). The DNA end favors TRBJ2-7, so the J call may be wrong. Germline CDR1 reads SGHRS; CDR2 reads YFSETQ. The CDR3 consists of 14 residues. The CDR3 region has the DNA TGCGCCAGCAGCCTAGACCGGGGCTACAATGAGCAGTACTTC. Residues: CASSLDRGYNEQYF.

J is TRBJ2-7 and V is TRBV12-3 or TRBV12-4; D may be TRBD2 (5 bases). With 5 bases removed from V and 6 bases from J, the gap between germline ends came to 14 bases. This CDR3 comprises 13 residues. CDR3 DNA: TGTGCCAGCAGTGGGAGACAAGAGGGCGAGCAGTACTTC. As protein: CASSGRQEGEQYF.

The chain couples TRBV20-1 to TRBJ1-6; D remains unclear. In germline, CDR1 is DFQATT, CDR2 SNEGSKA (reference sequence). This CDR3 is 14 amino acids long. V was trimmed by 1 base and J by 0 bases, leaving 4 bases between them. This CDR3 is CSARVGSYNSPLHF. The CDR3 DNA reads as TGCAGTGCTAGAGTGGGCTCCTATAATTCACCCCTCCACTTT.

The chain has TRBV5-5 and TRBJ2-5; 10 nucleotides match TRBD2. CDR3 length equals 13 residues. V was pared by 7 bases and J by 12 bases, with 12 bases of the junction left unmatched. Per the germline V gene, CDR1 is SGHKS and CDR2 is YYEKEE (reference sequence). The CDR3 bases are TGTGCCAGCGGGCTTGCTGCTGGGACTAGCGAGTACTTC. Residues: CASGLAAGTSEYF.

This chain uses TRBV6-1 with TRBJ2-7; D is unclear. This CDR3 has 12 residues. The ends were cut back, 3 bases at V and 2 bases at J, with 5 bases in the middle. Germline lookup yields CDR1 MNHNS and CDR2 SASEGT. DNA for the CDR3: TGTGCCAGCAGTGACGGAGCCTACGAGCAGTACTTC. Translating gives CASSDGAYEQYF.

This rearrangement joins TRBV6-1 to TRBJ2-4; no clear D. The V gene lost 0 bases and the J gene lost 0 bases, with 3 bases spanning the gap. This CDR3 is built from 14 residues. The germline CDR1 and CDR2 sequences are MNHNS and SASEGT. CDR3: CASSEAVAKNIQYF. DNA of the CDR3: TGTGCCAGCAGTGAAGCTGTAGCCAAAAACATTCAGTACTTC.

CDR3 residues: CASIEGGGTYEQYF. The CDR3 bases are TGTGCCAGCATCGAGGGGGGGGGAACCTACGAGCAGTACTTC. This rearrangement joins TRBV7-8 to TRBJ2-7; D perhaps matches TRBD2 (7 bases). The CDR3 consists of 14 residues. CDR1 SGHVS and CDR2 FQNEAQ come from the germline V gene. Between the trimmed V and J ends, which lost 7 bases and 2 bases, there was a span of 15 bases. Looking up the rest from reference TRBV7-8 and TRBJ2-7 gives the full variable domain: GAGVSQSPRYKVAKRGQDVALRCDPISGHVSLFWYQQALGQGPEFLTYFQNEAQLDKSGLPSDRFFAERPEGSVSTLKIQRTQQEDSAVYLCASIEGGGTYEQYFGPGTRLTVT.

CDR3 nucleotides: TGTGCCAGCAGTGTGATCCAGGCAGACGGCTACACCTTC. This encodes CASSVIQADGYTF. The rearrangement uses TRBV2 and TRBJ1-2, with unresolved D. V was pared by 4 bases and J by 8 bases, with 14 bases between. The CDR3 loop spans 13 amino acids. Germline-derived CDR1 and CDR2 are SNHLY and FYNNEI.

In this sample, this clonotype turned up a few times. The chain couples TRBV6-5 to TRBJ2-3; TRBD2 matches 9 bases. Germline V gene lookup returns CDR1 MNHEY and CDR2 SVGAGI. V trimming: 6 bases; J trimming: 3 bases; junction bases outside the gene matches: 4. There are 14 residues in the CDR3. The CDR3 nucleotides are TGTGCCAGCAGGCCTAGCGGGACAACAGATACGCAGTATTTT. This encodes CASRPSGTTDTQYF.

Worth noting for this clonotype: Relative to the germline gene, one junction end is altered; a read error may explain this. The rearrangement joins TRBV29-1 to TRBJ2-1, with 13 bases lining up with TRBD2. The CDR3 has 17 amino acids. CDR1 is SQVTM, CDR2 ANQGSEA, per germline. CDR3 sequence reads: CGVERTSGSTLDNEQFF. The CDR3 nucleotides read TGCGGCGTTGAAAGGACTAGCGGGAGTACACTGGATAATGAGCAGTTCTTC.

This chain links TRBV11-2 with TRBJ2-2; TRBD2 agrees at 7 bases. The CDR3 spans 15 residues. The V and J ends lost 2 bases and 1 base, in that order; junction bases with no gene match: 1. The germline V gene encodes CDR1 SGHAT and CDR2 FQNNGV. CDR3 in amino acids: CASSLSSGNTGELFF. CDR3 coding DNA: TGTGCCAGCAGCTTATCTAGCGGGAACACCGGGGAGCTGTTTTTT.

J is TRBJ2-7 and V is TRBV29-1, with 8 bases fitting TRBD2. This CDR3 is built from 14 residues. CDR1 and CDR2 from the germline V gene are SQVTM and ANQGSEA. V was pared by 6 bases and J by 3 bases, with 10 bases of the junction left unmatched. CDR3 sequence: CSVGLGLSFYEQYF. The CDR3 DNA reads TGCAGCGTGGGACTAGGACTGAGCTTCTACGAGCAGTACTTC.

The V and J genes are TRBV10-2 and TRBJ1-2; TRBD1 is a possible D gene (6 bases). This CDR3 comprises 14 residues. Per germline, CDR1 WSHSY and CDR2 SAAADI. The germline V and J ends were trimmed by 0 bases and 4 bases, with 9 bases remaining between them. The CDR3 DNA follows: TGCGCCAGCAGTGAGTCGACAGGAGCCTATGGCTACACCTTC. It is translated as CASSESTGAYGYTF.

The V and J genes are TRBV7-9 and TRBJ2-3; the match to TRBD1 covers 7 bases. After removal of 10 bases from V and 2 bases from J, the junction contained 9 bases not matched to a gene. CDR1 SEHNR and CDR2 FQNEAQ come from the germline V gene (reference sequence). This CDR3 is built from 14 residues. The CDR3 bases are TGTGCCACCTCTAGTAGGGGGCTCACAGATACGCAGTATTTT. It encodes CATSSRGLTDTQYF.

A few counts support this clonotype. This rearrangement joins TRBV12-3 or TRBV12-4 to TRBJ2-5; tentative D call: TRBD2 (6 bases). V lost 6 bases and J 0 bases, leaving 11 bases between the germline ends. This CDR3 comprises 14 residues. The CDR3 DNA is TGTGCCAGCAGACCCAGGGACTACCAAGAGACCCAGTACTTC. This sequence encodes CASRPRDYQETQYF.

J is TRBJ2-7 and V is TRBV15, with D maybe TRBD2 (6 bases). Deletions cut 0 bases from V and 9 bases from J, with 12 bases between. The CDR3 totals 13 residues. CDR1 is LNHNV, CDR2 YYDKDF, per germline (reference sequence). CDR3 coding DNA: TGTGCCACCAGCAGAGACCGCTGGCGGGGGCAGTACTTC. Its translation is CATSRDRWRGQYF.

This chain joins TRBV12-5 and TRBJ1-2, with TRBD1 as a possible D gene (5 bases). Deletions cut 2 bases from V and 5 bases from J, with 15 bases between. Germline V gene lookup returns CDR1 LGHNT and CDR2 FRNRAP. CDR3 length: 15 residues. DNA for the CDR3: TGTGCTAGTGGTTTGATCCCAGGGACCTTTTATGGCTACACCTTC. Amino acid sequence: CASGLIPGTFYGYTF.

CDR3 amino acids: CASSLRVEKLFF. In DNA, the CDR3 is TGTGCCAGCAGCCTGAGGGTTGAAAAACTGTTTTTT. This chain links TRBV11-2 with TRBJ1-4; D uncertain. The CDR3 sequence is 12 residues long. Germline V gene lookup returns CDR1 SGHAT and CDR2 FQNNGV. The V end lost 5 bases, the J end lost 7 bases, and 8 bases lay between the germline ends.

This clonotype was counted a few times. This chain joins TRBV3-1 and TRBJ1-2; 7 bases align to TRBD1. The CDR3 contains 15 residues. The V segment lost 0 bases and the J segment 12 bases; nucleotides outside the gene matches: 13. Germline values: CDR1 LGHDT, CDR2 YNNKEL (reference sequence). The CDR3 region is CASSQDLMGTAGHTF. The CDR3 DNA reads as TGTGCCAGCAGCCAAGATCTAATGGGGACAGCGGGCCACACCTTC. Full variable domain (outside the CDR3, taken from reference TRBV3-1 and TRBJ1-2): DTAVSQTPKYLVTQMGNDKSIKCEQNLGHDTMYWYKQDSKKFLKIMFSYNNKELIINETVPNRFSPKSPDKAHLNLHINSLELGDSAVYFCASSQDLMGTAGHTFGSGTRLTVV.

Only a few counts were recorded for this clonotype. The chain uses TRBV5-1 and TRBJ1-1; 7 bases are shared with TRBD1. CDR1 SGHRS and CDR2 YFSETQ come from the germline V gene. After removal of 3 bases from V and 1 base from J, the junction contained 3 bases not matched to a gene. The CDR3 is 14 amino acids. CDR3 amino acids: CASSSTGTNTEAFF. CDR3 bases: TGCGCCAGCAGCTCGACAGGGACGAACACTGAAGCTTTCTTT.

Notes on this clonotype: At one boundary the junction diverges from the germline segment, which might be a read error. The chain couples TRBV6-5 to TRBJ2-3, with D hard to call. Germline V gene lookup returns CDR1 MNHEY and CDR2 SVGAGI. The CDR3 is made up of 14 amino acids. CDR3 coding DNA: TGTGCCTGCTCCTCGGGCCAGAGCACGGATACGCAGTATTTT. Protein product: CACSSGQSTDTQYF.

The CDR3 DNA sequence: TGCAGTGCTATTAGCGGGGGGGCCTCAGAGACCCAGTACTTC. Translation: CSAISGGASETQYF. The V call is TRBV20-1, the J call TRBJ2-5; 11 bases are a match to TRBD2. After removal of 4 bases from V and 4 bases from J, the junction contained 5 bases not matched to a gene. Looked up from germline, CDR1 is DFQATT and CDR2 is SNEGSKA (reference sequence). The CDR3 loop spans 14 amino acids.

This clonotype was seen only a few times. The rearrangement joins TRBV29-1 to TRBJ2-7, with 9 positions matching TRBD2. V dropped 8 bases and J dropped 2; count of bases not matched to a gene: 4. The CDR3 contains 12 residues. Germline V lookup: CDR1 SQVTM, CDR2 ANQGSEA. CDR3 nucleotide sequence: TGCAGCACGACTAGCGGAACCTACGAGCAGTACTTC. This gives the protein CSTTSGTYEQYF.

The chain recombines TRBV5-5 with TRBJ2-1, with D perhaps matching TRBD1 or TRBD2 (6 bases each). The CDR3 has 15 amino acids. Deletions cut 2 bases from V and 7 bases from J, with 16 bases between. Germline V lookup: CDR1 SGHKS, CDR2 YYEKEE (reference sequence). CDR3 bases: TGTGCCAGCAGCTTCATCCGGGGGCGCGGGAATGAGCAGTTCTTC. It encodes CASSFIRGRGNEQFF.

This clonotype was counted between two and nine times. The chain has TRBV5-1 and TRBJ1-1, with D perhaps matching TRBD1 (6 bases). Trimming shortened V by 4 bases and J by 3 bases, and 16 bases separated the two germline ends. CDR3 length equals 15 residues. Germline V lookup: CDR1 SGHRS, CDR2 YFSETQ. The CDR3: CASSTGGQGHTEAFF. In DNA, the CDR3 is TGCGCCAGCAGCACCGGGGGGCAGGGACACACTGAAGCTTTCTTT. The entire variable domain, with the rest obtained from reference TRBV5-1 and TRBJ1-1, is as follows: KAGVTQTPRYLIKTRGQQVTLSCSPISGHRSVSWYQQTPGQGLQFLFEYFSETQRNKGNFPGRFSGRQFSNSRSEMNVSTLELGDSALYLCASSTGGQGHTEAFFGQGTRLTVV.